This T cell receptor (beta chain) stems from a study of blood T cells in healthy people across ages. Through a sample-barcoded 5' primer and a J-beta primer mix, a second PCR was run for roughly 6 to 11 cycles. MiXCR, applied by TCRdb to the 5' RACE reads, yields one record per CDR3 protein. Among about 2 million distinct CDR3 sequences listed, roughly 49% were seen once. This clonotype originated in a middle-aged woman in good health. Sequenced material: blood.

Written as DNA, the CDR3 is TGCGCCAGCAGCCAAGGACAGGGGGCATGGAATGAGCAGTACTTC. This codes for CASSQGQGAWNEQYF. This rearrangement joins TRBV4-1 to TRBJ2-5; TRBD1 matches at 10 bases. V trimming: 1 base; J trimming: 11 bases; junction bases outside the gene matches: 10. The V gene's germline CDR1 is MGHRA and CDR2 YSYEKL. The CDR3 covers 15 residues.